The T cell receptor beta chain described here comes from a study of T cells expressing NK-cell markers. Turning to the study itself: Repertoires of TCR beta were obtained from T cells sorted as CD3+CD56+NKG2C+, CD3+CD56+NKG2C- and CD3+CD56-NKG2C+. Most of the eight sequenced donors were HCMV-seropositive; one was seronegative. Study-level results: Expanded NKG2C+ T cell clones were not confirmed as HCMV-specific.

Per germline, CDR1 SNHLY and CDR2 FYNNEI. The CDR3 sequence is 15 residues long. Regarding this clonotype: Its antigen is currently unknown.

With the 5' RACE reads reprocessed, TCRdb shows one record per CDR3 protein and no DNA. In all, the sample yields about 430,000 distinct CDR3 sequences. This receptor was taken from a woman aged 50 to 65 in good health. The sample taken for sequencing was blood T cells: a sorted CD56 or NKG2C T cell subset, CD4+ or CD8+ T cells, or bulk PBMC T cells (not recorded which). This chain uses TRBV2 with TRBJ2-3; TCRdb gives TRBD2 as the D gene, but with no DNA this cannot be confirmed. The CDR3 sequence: CASSEALPYTDTQYF.